This T cell receptor (beta chain) was captured in a study of CD8+ T cells in alopecia areata. Per the germline V gene, CDR1 is SQVTM and CDR2 is ANQGSEA. Trimming cost V 4 bases and J 1 base, with 8 bases left between them. The CDR3 sequence is 13 residues long. Following extraction, RNA underwent reverse transcription to cDNA, which served as the sequencing template. TCRdb's table, derived via immunoSEQ multiplex PCR, lists solely in-frame clones and lacks some. The table includes some 4,200 clones, 63% detected once. Specified treatment: oral pan-JAK inhibitor, 5-10 mg twice daily. Alopecia areata patients provided lesional scalp punch biopsies and peripheral blood, both collected for the study.

This sequence originates from a human donor with alopecia areata. The chain recombines TRBV29-1 with TRBJ2-1; D is possibly TRBD1 (5 bases). This specimen was skin, taken at week 4, from a patient treated with tofacitinib. The CDR3 loop is CSVAQESYNEQFF. The DNA of the CDR3 is TGCAGCGTTGCACAGGAGTCCTACAATGAGCAGTTCTTC.